One sample yielded the 25 T cell receptor beta chains listed below, sequenced in a study of blood T cell repertoires in COVID-19. Using immunoSEQ multiplex PCR, the repertoire was profiled, and TCRdb retains in-frame clones only, with some absent. The table lists 200,000 to 250,000 clones, 88% of them singletons. Sequencing was done on a sample of peripheral blood. All receptors derive from a woman in her sixties with acute or convalescent COVID-19.

The V gene is TRBV2, the J gene TRBJ1-6; D might be TRBD1 (5 bases). CDR3 length: 14 residues. The V end was cut by 6 bases, the J end by 12 bases, with 18 bases between. Germline CDR1 is SNHLY and CDR2 is FYNNEI. CDR3: CASRERTTWGPLHF. The CDR3 region has the DNA TGTGCCAGCAGGGAGAGGACAACCTGGGGACCCCTCCACTTT. Filled out from reference TRBV2 and TRBJ1-6, the complete variable domain reads EPEVTQTPSHQVTQMGQEVILRCVPISNHLYFYWYRQILGQKVEFLVSFYNNEISEKSEIFDDQFSVERPDGSNFTLKIRSTKLEDSAMYFCASRERTTWGPLHFGNGTRLTVT.

V is TRBV4-3 and J is TRBJ1-2, with D unclear. Germline V gene lookup returns CDR1 LGHNA and CDR2 YSLEER. The CDR3 consists of 13 residues. V lost 4 bases to trimming and J lost 4 bases, with 10 bases between them. The CDR3 is CASSRGLGYGYTF. CDR3 bases: TGCGCCAGCAGCCGAGGGCTTGGCTATGGCTACACCTTC.

This sequence joins TRBV18 and TRBJ1-6; D not resolved. This CDR3 has 13 amino acids. Germline V CDR1 and CDR2: KGHSH, LQKENI. V dropped 4 bases and J dropped 15 bases, with 16 bases sitting between them. The CDR3 bases are TGTGCCAGCTCACTCTACAGACGGGGTCTCCTCCACTTT. Its protein product is CASSLYRRGLLHF.

This sequence joins TRBV18 and TRBJ2-7; TRBD1 aligns across 7 bases. Losses at the gene ends were 8 bases for V and 3 bases for J; bases not matched to a gene: 10. This CDR3 is 14 amino acids long. Germline V gene sequence: CDR1 KGHSH, CDR2 LQKENI. CDR3: CASADRAHLYEQYF. CDR3 DNA: TGTGCCAGCGCCGACAGGGCACACCTCTACGAGCAGTACTTC.

The chain joins TRBV5-1 to TRBJ1-3, with D maybe TRBD1 (6 bases). The CDR3 is 16 residues long. Germline assignment: CDR1 SGHRS and CDR2 YFSETQ. The ends were cut back, 0 bases at V and 3 bases at J, with 13 bases in the middle. CDR3 nucleotides: TGCGCCAGCAGCTTGGCACCGCAGGGGTTTGGAAACACCATATATTTT. It translates to CASSLAPQGFGNTIYF.

The count of this clone is one. The rearrangement joins TRBV28 to TRBJ1-4; 10 bases agree with TRBD1. The CDR3 spans 14 residues. The V gene's germline CDR1 is MDHEN and CDR2 SYDVKM. The trim removed 5 bases at V and 7 bases at J, leaving 4 bases unmatched. CDR3 region: CASSPRTGGEKLFF. DNA of the CDR3: TGTGCCAGCAGTCCTAGGACAGGGGGTGAAAAACTGTTTTTT.

This clone appeared a few times. This chain uses TRBV30 with TRBJ1-5; 10 positions match TRBD1. The CDR3 sequence is 15 residues long. In germline, CDR1 is GTSNPN, CDR2 SVGIG (reference sequence). After removal of 2 bases from V and 6 bases from J, the junction contained 7 bases not matched to a gene. CDR3: CAWSPGTGDGQPQHF. CDR3 sequence (DNA): TGTGCCTGGAGTCCCGGGACAGGGGACGGTCAGCCCCAGCATTTT. Looking up the rest from reference TRBV30 and TRBJ1-5 gives the full variable domain: SQTIHQWPATLVQPVGSPLSLECTVEGTSNPNLYWYRQAAGRGLQLLFYSVGIGQISSEVPQNLSASRPQDRQFILSSKKLLLSDSGFYLCAWSPGTGDGQPQHFGDGTRLSIL.

This chain links TRBV19 with TRBJ1-3, with 12 bases lining up with TRBD1. CDR3 length equals 16 residues. From germline, CDR1 is LNHDA and CDR2 SQIVND (reference sequence). V was clipped by 9 bases and J by 3 bases; unmatched bases: 9. CDR3 sequence (DNA): TGTGCCAGCTCCGGGACAGGGGGCGTTGGTGGAAACACCATATATTTT. Translation: CASSGTGGVGGNTIYF. The complete variable domain, with remaining parts taken from reference TRBV19 and TRBJ1-3, reads DGGITQSPKYLFRKEGQNVTLSCEQNLNHDAMYWYRQDPGQGLRLIYYSQIVNDFQKGDIAEGYSVSREKKESFPLTVTSAQKNPTAFYLCASSGTGGVGGNTIYFGEGSWLTVV.

The chain joins TRBV4-3 to TRBJ2-3; 7 bases line up with TRBD2. CDR1 LGHNA and CDR2 YSLEER come from the germline V gene. The CDR3 consists of 16 residues. The V segment lost 4 bases and the J segment 3 bases; nucleotides outside the gene matches: 10. Here the CDR3 reads CASSRLGRGSTDTQYF. The CDR3 DNA sequence: TGCGCCAGCAGCCGGCTGGGGAGGGGATCGACAGATACGCAGTATTTT.

In its sample, this clone was seen once. This chain uses TRBV9 with TRBJ1-4; TRBD1 matches 7 bases. V lost 4 bases, J lost 8 bases, and 2 bases stayed unmatched. The germline V gene has CDR1 SGDLS and CDR2 YYNGEE. CDR3 size: 12 residues. CDR3 residues: CASSPRGEKLFF. The CDR3 nucleotides are TGTGCCAGCAGCCCCAGGGGGGAAAAACTGTTTTTT.

The V and J genes are TRBV28 and TRBJ2-3; TRBD1 matches 7 bases. This CDR3 spans 14 amino acids. V lost 9 bases and J lost 2; bases outside the gene matches: 8. Germline assignment: CDR1 MDHEN and CDR2 SYDVKM. CDR3 bases: TGTGCCAGATCGATACAGGGGTTCACAGATACGCAGTATTTT. Encoded protein: CARSIQGFTDTQYF.

This clone was found once. V usage is TRBV2 and J usage is TRBJ1-1; D remains unclear. Germline loops: CDR1 SNHLY, CDR2 FYNNEI. The CDR3 is made up of 13 amino acids. V was shortened by 8 bases and J by 0 bases, with 10 bases between the two germline ends. The CDR3 nucleotides are TGTGCCAGCGGGAGAGAGATGAACACTGAAGCTTTCTTT. Translated, it gives CASGREMNTEAFF.

The chain employs TRBV5-6 and TRBJ1-5; D remains unclear. This CDR3 has 14 amino acids. CDR1 is SGHDT and CDR2 is YYEEEE in the germline V gene. V lost 1 base, J lost 8 bases, and 13 bases lay in between. CDR3 protein: CASSLQLALEPQHF. CDR3 sequence (DNA): TGTGCCAGCAGCTTGCAGTTAGCCTTAGAGCCCCAGCATTTT. The full variable domain, completed using reference TRBV5-6 and TRBJ1-5, is DAGVTQSPTHLIKTRGQQVTLRCSPKSGHDTVSWYQQALGQGPQFIFQYYEEEERQRGNFPDRFSGHQFPNYSSELNVNALLLGDSALYLCASSLQLALEPQHFGDGTRLSIL.

The chain carries TRBV4-2 and TRBJ2-5, with TRBD2 matching over 8 bases. V lost 1 base, J lost 1 base, and 2 bases stayed unmatched. In germline, CDR1 is LGHNA, CDR2 YNFKEQ. The CDR3 length is 15 residues. CDR3 DNA sequence: TGTGCCAGCAGCCAAGGGACTAGCTCCCAAGAGACCCAGTACTTC. This codes for CASSQGTSSQETQYF.

V usage is TRBV6-5 and J usage is TRBJ1-1; 7 bases agree with TRBD1. This CDR3 contains 13 residues. The J segment lost 1 base and the V segment lost 7 bases, leaving 3 bases of the junction unmatched. From germline, CDR1 is MNHEY and CDR2 SVGAGI. CDR3 nucleotide sequence: TGTGCCAGCATTTGGGACAGGAACACTGAAGCTTTCTTT. Protein product: CASIWDRNTEAFF.

The chain is built from TRBV2 and TRBJ2-1; TRBD1 might be the D (5 bases). This CDR3 region has 14 residues. Germline values: CDR1 SNHLY, CDR2 FYNNEI. Trimming shortened V by 4 bases and J by 2 bases, and 9 bases separated the two germline ends. For the CDR3, the DNA is TGTGCCAGCAGTGCAGGGTTAGCCTACAATGAGCAGTTCTTC. Its translation: CASSAGLAYNEQFF.

The gene calls are TRBV6-1 and TRBJ1-5; D is perhaps TRBD1 (6 bases). This CDR3 is built from 15 residues. Germline V CDR1 and CDR2: MNHNS, SASEGT. Deletions cut 3 bases from V and 7 bases from J, with 16 bases between. CDR3 in DNA: TGTGCCAGCAGTGATTGGACAGCCCTCGGGCAGCCCCAGCATTTT. This translates into CASSDWTALGQPQHF.

The chain is built from TRBV7-2 and TRBJ2-3; D is perhaps TRBD2 (6 bases). The CDR3 contains 15 residues. With 2 bases removed from V and 2 bases from J, the gap between germline ends came to 11 bases. The germline V gene has CDR1 SGHTA and CDR2 FQGNSA. CDR3 bases: TGTGCCAGCAGCTTAACTAGCTCTTCCACAGATACGCAGTATTTT. Translating gives CASSLTSSSTDTQYF.

This clone came up a few times. The chain is built from TRBV5-8 and TRBJ1-6; D call uncertain. Germline values: CDR1 SGHTS, CDR2 YDEGEE. The V end was cut by 4 bases, the J end by 6 bases, with 20 bases between. CDR3 size: 17 residues. The CDR3 sequence is CASSVGSSAWTNSPLHF. CDR3 nucleotides: TGTGCCAGCAGCGTCGGGAGTTCAGCCTGGACTAATTCACCCCTCCACTTT.

This clone occurred once. The chain employs TRBV5-1 and TRBJ2-7; TRBD1 is a possible D gene (6 bases). The CDR3 totals 14 residues. Germline values: CDR1 SGHRS, CDR2 YFSETQ. Trimming pared 0 bases from V and 3 bases from J, leaving 10 bases between. CDR3 protein: CASSLDTGNYEQYF. For the CDR3, the DNA is TGCGCCAGCAGCTTGGATACAGGGAACTACGAGCAGTACTTC.

The chain has TRBV5-1 and TRBJ2-7; 9 bases match TRBD2. The trim removed 5 bases at V and 3 bases at J, leaving 6 bases unmatched. The germline V gene has CDR1 SGHRS and CDR2 YFSETQ. The CDR3 sequence is 14 residues long. The CDR3 reads CASRLAGVIYEQYF. The CDR3 DNA reads as TGCGCCAGCAGGTTAGCGGGGGTGATCTACGAGCAGTACTTC.

The V call is TRBV19, the J call TRBJ2-5; 15 bases fit TRBD2. CDR3 size: 17 residues. Germline CDR1 LNHDA, CDR2 SQIVND (reference sequence). The V gene end was trimmed by 3 bases and the J gene end by 6 bases; junction bases not matched to a gene: 8. CDR3 nucleotide sequence: TGTGCCAGTAGTATGTCCCCGGGACTAGCGGGGGGAAAGACCCAGTACTTC. Translated: CASSMSPGLAGGKTQYF.

This sequence joins TRBV4-3 and TRBJ2-1; D is possibly TRBD2 (6 bases). The CDR3 sequence is 16 residues long. Trimming took off 0 bases at V and 2 bases at J, with 11 bases between the two ends. Germline values: CDR1 LGHNA, CDR2 YSLEER. The CDR3 bases are TGCGCCAGCAGCCAAGAGGGAGCGGGCCCCTACAATGAGCAGTTCTTC. This gives the protein CASSQEGAGPYNEQFF.

This clone is a singleton in its sample. The chain has TRBV3-1 (or the pseudogene TRBV3-2) and TRBJ2-1, with 13 bases matching TRBD2. V lost 5 bases, J lost 0 bases, and 7 bases stayed unmatched. Per the germline V gene, CDR1 is LGHDT and CDR2 is YNNKEL (reference sequence). CDR3 length: 18 amino acids. The CDR3 loop reads CASSVGTSGVSSYNEQFF. The CDR3 region has the DNA TGTGCCAGCAGCGTGGGGACTAGCGGGGTTAGCTCCTACAATGAGCAGTTCTTC.

V usage is TRBV5-1 and J usage is TRBJ2-7; 7 bases line up with TRBD2. Germline CDR1 reads SGHRS; CDR2 reads YFSETQ. After removal of 7 bases from V and 1 base from J, the junction contained 11 bases not matched to a gene. The CDR3 has 15 amino acids. Here the CDR3 DNA reads TGCGCCAGCTCGACCTCCAGCGGGGATTCCTACGAGCAGTACTTC. This gives the protein CASSTSSGDSYEQYF. Using reference TRBV5-1 and TRBJ2-7 for the parts outside the CDR3, the full variable domain is KAGVTQTPRYLIKTRGQQVTLSCSPISGHRSVSWYQQTPGQGLQFLFEYFSETQRNKGNFPGRFSGRQFSNSRSEMNVSTLELGDSALYLCASSTSSGDSYEQYFGPGTRLTVT.